This TCR beta chain was observed in a study of cytotoxic CD8 clonotypes in ibrutinib-treated CLL. J gave up 8 bases and V 5 bases, and 0 bases lay outside the gene matches. Germline V gene data show CDR1 as LNHNV and CDR2 as YYDKDF (reference sequence). The CDR3 is 12 residues long. The data were produced by immunoSEQ multiplex PCR, yet TCRdb's version contains in-frame clones alone and is incomplete. The sample gives about 300,000 clones, roughly 70% of which show up once; under 8% is in the top ten. The specimen comprised PBMCs, sampled after 36 months of ibrutinib treatment. This sequence originates from a human donor with chronic lymphocytic leukemia. V is TRBV15 and J is TRBJ2-1; 10 bases fit TRBD2. CDR3 protein: CATSGTSDEQFF. The DNA of the CDR3 is TGTGCCACCAGCGGGACTAGCGATGAGCAGTTCTTC.